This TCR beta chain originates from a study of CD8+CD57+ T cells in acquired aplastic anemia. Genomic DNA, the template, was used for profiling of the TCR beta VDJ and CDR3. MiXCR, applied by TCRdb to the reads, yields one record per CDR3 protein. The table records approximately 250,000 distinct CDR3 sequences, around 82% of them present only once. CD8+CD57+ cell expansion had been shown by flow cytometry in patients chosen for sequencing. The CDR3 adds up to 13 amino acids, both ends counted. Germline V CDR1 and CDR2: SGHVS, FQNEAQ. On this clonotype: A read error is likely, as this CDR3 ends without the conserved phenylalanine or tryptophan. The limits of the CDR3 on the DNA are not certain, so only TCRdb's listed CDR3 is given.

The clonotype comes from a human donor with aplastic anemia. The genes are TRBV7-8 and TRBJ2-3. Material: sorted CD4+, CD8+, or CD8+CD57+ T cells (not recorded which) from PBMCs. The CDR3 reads CASSFQRSDGKDD.